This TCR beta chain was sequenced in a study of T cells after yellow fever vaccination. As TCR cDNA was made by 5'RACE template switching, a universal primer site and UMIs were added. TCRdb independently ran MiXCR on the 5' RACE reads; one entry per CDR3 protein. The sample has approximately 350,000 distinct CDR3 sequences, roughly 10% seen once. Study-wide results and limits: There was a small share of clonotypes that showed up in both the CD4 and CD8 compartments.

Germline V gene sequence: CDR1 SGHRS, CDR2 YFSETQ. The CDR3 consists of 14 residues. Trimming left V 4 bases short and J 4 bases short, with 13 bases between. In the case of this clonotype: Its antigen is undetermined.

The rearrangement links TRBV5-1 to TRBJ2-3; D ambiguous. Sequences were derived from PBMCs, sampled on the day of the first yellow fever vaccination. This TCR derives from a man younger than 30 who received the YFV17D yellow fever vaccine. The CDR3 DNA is TGCGCCAGCAGCCCCCGTAGGGATGCAGATACGCAGTATTTT. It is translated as CASSPRRDADTQYF.